This T cell receptor beta chain was identified in a study of CD8+ T cells in alopecia areata. cDNA reverse transcribed from extracted RNA served as the sequencing template. The assay was immunoSEQ multiplex PCR, and TCRdb's table has in-frame clones only and misses some. The sample contains 150,000 to 200,000 clones, around 57% of which appear only once. The germline V and J ends were trimmed by 2 bases and 2 bases, with 7 bases remaining between them. Germline assignment: CDR1 SNHLY and CDR2 FYNNEI. The CDR3 extends over 14 amino acids. The specimen was CD4+ T cells sorted from blood. V gene TRBV2 combines with J gene TRBJ2-4; no clear D gene. This TCR was recovered from a human donor in good health. This chain's CDR3 is CASSERFTKNIQYF. In nucleotides, the CDR3 is TGTGCCAGCAGTGAAAGGTTTACCAAAAACATTCAGTACTTC.